This TCR beta chain was identified in a study of cytomegalovirus exposure and HLA in healthy donors. Whole-study results and caveats: The study found most TCR sequences rare, yet found some public TCRs in many donors.

The CDR3 spans 15 residues. CDR1 SGHAT and CDR2 FQNNGV come from the germline V gene. V was shortened by 1 base and J by 4 bases, with 11 bases between the two germline ends. The PCR was carried out with 60 Vbeta primers and 13 Jbeta primers. Assay: immunoSEQ multiplex PCR; the TCRdb copy retains only in-frame clones and omits some. The sample's table shows roughly 190,000 clones. On this clone: No antigen is known for it.

V usage is TRBV11-2 and J usage is TRBJ2-1; maybe TRBD2 (7 bases). Sequencing input: PBMCs. The clonotype comes from a young woman in good health and CMV-seropositive. For the CDR3, the DNA is TGTGCCAGCAGCTTAGGCGGGGGCCCGTACAATGAGCAGTTCTTC. Protein product: CASSLGGGPYNEQFF.